This T cell receptor beta chain was sequenced for a study of a mutant IDH1 vaccine in newly diagnosed glioma. The J segment lost 2 bases and the V segment lost 9 bases, leaving 9 bases of the junction unmatched. CDR3 length equals 16 residues. Germline CDR1 is SNHLY and CDR2 is FYNNEI. On this clone: Its target is not known.

Indicated time point: week 5, during vaccination. A 20-mer mutant IDH1 peptide at 300 ug was injected subcutaneously with topical imiquimod. Some clones are missing from TCRdb's copy, which holds only in-frame ones; the method was immunoSEQ multiplex PCR. The sample yields 30,000 to 40,000 clones, 50% to 60% seen once. Specimen: PBMCs, collected from a glioma patient whose treatment included an IDH1 peptide vaccine. This chain connects TRBV2 to TRBJ2-6, with 8 nucleotides matching TRBD1. The receptor was isolated from a woman aged 18-29 years with glioma. CDR3 residues: CARYAQGAPGANVLTF. The CDR3 DNA reads TGTGCCAGATATGCGCAGGGGGCTCCTGGGGCCAACGTCCTGACTTTC.